The rows below give T cell receptor beta chains drawn from one sample of a study of OX40 agonist ivuxolimab in advanced cancers. Only in-frame clones appear in the TCRdb table, and some are missing; sequencing was by immunoSEQ multiplex PCR. The sample holds 30,000 to 40,000 clones, 82% seen once. Sequencing was performed on CD4+ or CD8+ T cells sorted from blood, taken in a trial of the OX40 agonist ivuxolimab. These receptors all stem from an adult with an advanced solid tumor such as melanoma, head and neck, liver or kidney cancer. The CDR3 runs from the conserved cysteine through the conserved F or W. Only some rows state a clone size, as once, few, many or a class for expanded clones.

abundance: .
v_gene: TRBV6-5
j_gene: TRBJ2-5
CDR3aa: CASSENSEVETQYF

abundance: .
v_gene: TRBV6-4
j_gene: TRBJ2-5
CDR3aa: CASSESTGGGQETQYF

abundance: .
v_gene: TRBV5-4
j_gene: TRBJ2-5
CDR3aa: CASSAFGRNQETQYF

abundance: .
v_gene: TRBV9
j_gene: TRBJ2-2
CDR3aa: CASSVAGRPTGTGELFF

abundance: .
v_gene: TRBV27
j_gene: TRBJ2-5
CDR3aa: CASSFEAAGRETQYF

abundance: .
v_gene: TRBV9
j_gene: TRBJ2-3
CDR3aa: CASSVFTDTQYF

abundance: .
v_gene: TRBV6-5
j_gene: TRBJ1-1
CDR3aa: CASSTDRGEAFF

abundance: once
v_gene: TRBV9
j_gene: TRBJ1-6
CDR3aa: CASSVAQDGLSPLHF

abundance: .
v_gene: TRBV5-6
j_gene: TRBJ2-3
CDR3aa: CASSYRDRYTDTQYF

abundance: .
v_gene: TRBV29-1
j_gene: TRBJ1-4
CDR3aa: CSVELTGDDEKLFF

abundance: .
v_gene: TRBV7-6
j_gene: TRBJ2-2
CDR3aa: CASSSDSGGLANTGELFF

abundance: .
v_gene: TRBV30
j_gene: TRBJ1-5
CDR3aa: CAWSVPGTKDQPQHF

abundance: .
v_gene: TRBV7-3
j_gene: TRBJ2-7
CDR3aa: CASSLTGQGDEQYF

abundance: many
v_gene: TRBV15
j_gene: TRBJ2-5
CDR3aa: CATSRDSGSGWETQYF

abundance: .
v_gene: TRBV9
j_gene: TRBJ1-5
CDR3aa: CASSQGALNQPQHF

abundance: .
v_gene: TRBV7-9
j_gene: TRBJ2-7
CDR3aa: CASSQPGLRYEQYF

abundance: .
v_gene: TRBV7-2
j_gene: TRBJ1-5
CDR3aa: CASSEGGEVNQPQHF

abundance: .
v_gene: TRBV7-9
j_gene: TRBJ1-2
CDR3aa: CASSLDTPHRGYTF

abundance: .
v_gene: TRBV29-1
j_gene: TRBJ2-3
CDR3aa: CSVEGGTSGELGDTQYF

abundance: .
v_gene: TRBV27
j_gene: TRBJ2-3
CDR3aa: CASSNLQSGGGTDTQYF

abundance: .
v_gene: TRBV10-3
j_gene: TRBJ1-4
CDR3aa: CAISESTWPGPNEKLFF

abundance: .
v_gene: TRBV15
j_gene: TRBJ2-1
CDR3aa: CATSREAKGSDEQFF

abundance: .
v_gene: TRBV4-1
j_gene: TRBJ2-1
CDR3aa: CASSQDGGGGAGNEQFF

abundance: .
v_gene: TRBV9
j_gene: TRBJ2-1
CDR3aa: CASSVNGNEQFF

abundance: .
v_gene: TRBV6-5
j_gene: TRBJ1-2
CDR3aa: CASSYLGGPNTF

abundance: .
v_gene: TRBV7-8
j_gene: TRBJ1-5
CDR3aa: CASSLIGFGGLSNQPQHF

abundance: .
v_gene: TRBV7-3
j_gene: TRBJ2-1
CDR3aa: CASSLGGTNLGYNEQFF

abundance: .
v_gene: TRBV4-1
j_gene: TRBJ2-1
CDR3aa: CASRISGGLSYNEQFF

abundance: .
v_gene: TRBV27
j_gene: TRBJ2-7
CDR3aa: CASSLGETYEQYF

abundance: .
v_gene: TRBV13
j_gene: TRBJ2-2
CDR3aa: CASSLAGARLTNTGELFF

abundance: .
v_gene: TRBV5-1
j_gene: TRBJ2-7
CDR3aa: CASSSTGTYYEQYF

abundance: .
v_gene: TRBV9
j_gene: TRBJ2-1
CDR3aa: CASSGLAGGGYNEQFF

abundance: .
v_gene: TRBV9
j_gene: TRBJ2-7
CDR3aa: CASSAGPPAATYEQYF

abundance: once
v_gene: TRBV27
j_gene: TRBJ1-5
CDR3aa: CASSNRDQPQHF

abundance: medium-sized
v_gene: TRBV27
j_gene: TRBJ2-1
CDR3aa: CASSPSYNEQFF

abundance: .
v_gene: TRBV10-1
j_gene: TRBJ1-2
CDR3aa: CASSEFGTPYGYTF

abundance: .
v_gene: TRBV28
j_gene: TRBJ1-1
CDR3aa: CASSFEGQGPNTEAFF

abundance: .
v_gene: TRBV27
j_gene: TRBJ1-1
CDR3aa: CASSMTGNTEAFF

abundance: .
v_gene: TRBV9
j_gene: TRBJ2-1
CDR3aa: CASSVGNGRGEQFF

abundance: once
v_gene: TRBV7-3
j_gene: TRBJ2-4
CDR3aa: CASSPSGTLAKNIQYF

abundance: few
v_gene: TRBV9
j_gene: TRBJ1-1
CDR3aa: CASSVDEGTEAFF

abundance: .
v_gene: TRBV30
j_gene: TRBJ2-6
CDR3aa: CAWSDGSGANVLTF

abundance: .
v_gene: TRBV14
j_gene: TRBJ2-2
CDR3aa: CASNGGLNTGELFF

abundance: .
v_gene: TRBV30
j_gene: TRBJ1-1
CDR3aa: CASQGLGTEAFF

abundance: .
v_gene: TRBV27
j_gene: TRBJ2-7
CDR3aa: CASSLTAPSYEQYF

abundance: .
v_gene: TRBV6-5
j_gene: TRBJ1-2
CDR3aa: CASSYISGVDGYTF

abundance: once
v_gene: TRBV6-1
j_gene: .
CDR3aa: CASSVGSSYEQYF

abundance: .
v_gene: TRBV7-6
j_gene: TRBJ2-7
CDR3aa: CASSFGGSDEQYF

abundance: .
v_gene: TRBV11-2
j_gene: TRBJ2-2
CDR3aa: CASSLGPSGRTGELFF

abundance: once
v_gene: TRBV9
j_gene: TRBJ1-4
CDR3aa: CASSVEGLWYEKLFF

abundance: .
v_gene: TRBV27
j_gene: TRBJ2-1
CDR3aa: CASSPLVTSFYNEQFF

abundance: .
v_gene: TRBV29-1
j_gene: TRBJ2-3
CDR3aa: CSVGGGGKNTDTQYF

abundance: few
v_gene: TRBV2
j_gene: TRBJ2-5
CDR3aa: CASSETGIETQYF

abundance: few
v_gene: TRBV25-1
j_gene: TRBJ2-6
CDR3aa: CASSDPANSGANVLTF

abundance: .
v_gene: TRBV7-4
j_gene: TRBJ1-3
CDR3aa: CASSPLQGNTIYF

abundance: .
v_gene: TRBV28
j_gene: TRBJ1-4
CDR3aa: CASSPGHGRGIPNEKLFF

abundance: .
v_gene: TRBV7-9
j_gene: TRBJ2-4
CDR3aa: CASSSSAALDKNIQYF